The clone carrying this TCR beta chain was detected only a few times. The antigen is undetermined. Using constant-segment primers, 5'RACE produced TCR alpha and TCR beta cDNA libraries carrying sample barcodes and UMIs. A single record per CDR3 protein comes from TCRdb applying MiXCR to the 5' RACE reads. Among around 500,000 distinct CDR3 sequences, 18% were seen once, and the ten largest hold 10% to 15%. The germline CDR1 and CDR2 sequences are LGHDT and YNNKEL (reference sequence). The CDR3 runs 16 residues. V dropped 4 bases and J dropped 6; count of bases not matched to a gene: 14. These data are taken from a study of T-cell memory formation after mild COVID-19. General observations from the study: Day 15 to 85 contracting clones showed balanced CD4/CD8; later expanders leaned CD4+.

This TCR came from an adult woman who had mild COVID-19 (a few samples of this study predate the infection). Cell type and time point are not known. Sequencing used PBMCs or a T cell subset sorted from them (not recorded which). This chain uses TRBV3-1 with TRBJ2-7, with 8 bases lining up with TRBD2. This CDR3 is CASSPSGSPPRREQYF. The CDR3 DNA reads TGTGCCAGCAGCCCCAGCGGGAGCCCCCCAAGACGCGAGCAGTACTTC.